A selection of T cell receptor beta chains follows, all from one sample in a study. TCRdb ran MiXCR on the 5' RACE reads and lists one entry per CDR3 protein. The sample includes thousands of distinct CDR3 sequences, 69% of them seen just once. The sample consisted of memory CD4+ T cells sorted from a lymph node. The receptors originated from a female donor with breast cancer. Each CDR3 is given with its conserved first and last residue. The D gene is left open where the match is weak. The size entry is marked missing in some rows and otherwise reads once, few, many or a size class.

j_call | d_call | cdr3_length | v_call | clone_size | cdr3_nt | cdr3_aa
TRBJ2-2 | TRBD1 | 14 | TRBV7-9 | . | TGTGCCAGCAGCTTGTCAGGGGGTTCCGGGGAGCTGTTTTTT | CASSLSGGSGELFF
TRBJ2-5 | TRBD1 | 11 | TRBV20-1 | . | TGCAGTGTTTCTAAGACCGGGACAGGTCGATTC | CSVSKTGTGRF
TRBJ2-5 | . | 15 | TRBV5-1 | . | TGCGCCAGCAGCTCCCGGGAACCTCCCGTGGAGACCCAGTACTTC | CASSSREPPVETQYF
TRBJ2-5 | . | 16 | TRBV4-1 | . | TGCGCCAGCAGCCAAGCCCATCAGTGGACCACGGAGACCCAGTACTTC | CASSQAHQWTTETQYF
TRBJ1-6 | . | 16 | TRBV7-8 | . | TGTGCCAGCAGCTTAAAGGGGGGCTCCTATAATTCACCCCTCCACTTT | CASSLKGGSYNSPLHF
TRBJ2-3 | . | 12 | TRBV20-1 | few | TGCAGTGCTAGTTCTAGCAGAGATACGCAGTATTTT | CSASSSRDTQYF
TRBJ2-3 | TRBD2 | 14 | TRBV5-1 | . | TGCGCCAGCGGCCTACGGGGGGGGCAAGATACGCAGTATTTT | CASGLRGGQDTQYF
TRBJ2-2 | TRBD2 | 16 | TRBV12-3/TRBV12-4 | few | TGTGCCAGCAGTCTGGCTAGCGGGAGGAACACCGGGGAGCTGTTTTTT | CASSLASGRNTGELFF
TRBJ2-1 | . | 16 | TRBV7-9 | . | TGTGCCAGCAGCCCTATGGGGGGCGGGTCCTACAATGAGCAGTTCTTC | CASSPMGGGSYNEQFF
TRBJ2-2 | TRBD2 | 14 | TRBV29-1 | once | TGCAGCGCTCGGGTAGCGGGAGGAGCAGGGGAGCTGTTTTTT | CSARVAGGAGELFF
TRBJ1-5 | . | 13 | TRBV20-1 | . | TGCAGTGCCCAGAGATACGTGCATCAGCCCCAGCATTTT | CSAQRYVHQPQHF
TRBJ2-3 | TRBD2 | 16 | TRBV24-1 | . | TGTGCCGCAAGCGCATCGCGGCGGGAGGACACAGATACGCAGTATTTT | CAASASRREDTDTQYF
TRBJ2-3 | TRBD2 | 13 | TRBV20-1 | . | TGCAGTGCTCACCTTAGCGGGAGAGATACGCAGTATTTT | CSAHLSGRDTQYF
TRBJ1-4 | TRBD1 | 13 | TRBV20-1 | . | TGCAGTGCCAGGACAGGGTCGAATGAAAAACTGTTTTTT | CSARTGSNEKLFF